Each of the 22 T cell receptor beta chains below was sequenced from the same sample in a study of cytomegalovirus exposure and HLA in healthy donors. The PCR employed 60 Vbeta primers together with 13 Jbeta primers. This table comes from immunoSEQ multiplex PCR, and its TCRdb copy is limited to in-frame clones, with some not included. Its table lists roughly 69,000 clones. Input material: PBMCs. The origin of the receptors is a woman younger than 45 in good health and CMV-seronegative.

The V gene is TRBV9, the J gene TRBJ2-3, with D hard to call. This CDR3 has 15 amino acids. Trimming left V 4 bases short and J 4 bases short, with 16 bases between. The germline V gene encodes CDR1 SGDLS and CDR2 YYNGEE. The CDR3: CASSHIPSDSDTQYF. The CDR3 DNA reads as TGTGCCAGCAGCCATATCCCCAGCGACTCAGATACGCAGTATTTT.

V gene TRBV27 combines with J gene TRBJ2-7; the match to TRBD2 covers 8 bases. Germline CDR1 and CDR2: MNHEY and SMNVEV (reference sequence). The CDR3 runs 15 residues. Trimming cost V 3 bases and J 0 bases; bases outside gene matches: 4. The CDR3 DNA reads TGTGCCAGCAGTTTTGTAGCGGGGCTCTCCTACGAGCAGTACTTC. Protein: CASSFVAGLSYEQYF.

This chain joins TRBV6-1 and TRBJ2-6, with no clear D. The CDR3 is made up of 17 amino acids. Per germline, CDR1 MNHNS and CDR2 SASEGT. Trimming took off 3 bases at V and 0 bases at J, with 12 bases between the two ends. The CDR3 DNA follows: TGTGCCAGCAGTGAGAGGATGAGTACCTCTGGGGCCAACGTCCTGACTTTC. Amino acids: CASSERMSTSGANVLTF.

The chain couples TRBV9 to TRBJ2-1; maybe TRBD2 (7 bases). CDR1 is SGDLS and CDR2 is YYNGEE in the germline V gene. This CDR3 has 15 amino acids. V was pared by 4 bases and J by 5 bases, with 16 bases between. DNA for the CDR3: TGTGCCAGCAGCCCAAGGGGGACTACCAACAATGAGCAGTTCTTC. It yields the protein CASSPRGTTNNEQFF.

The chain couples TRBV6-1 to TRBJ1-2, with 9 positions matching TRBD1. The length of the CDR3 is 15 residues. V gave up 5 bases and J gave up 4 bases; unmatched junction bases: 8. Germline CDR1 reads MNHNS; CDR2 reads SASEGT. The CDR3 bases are TGTGCCAGCAGTCTGCGGGACAGGGAAATCTATGGCTACACCTTC. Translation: CASSLRDREIYGYTF.

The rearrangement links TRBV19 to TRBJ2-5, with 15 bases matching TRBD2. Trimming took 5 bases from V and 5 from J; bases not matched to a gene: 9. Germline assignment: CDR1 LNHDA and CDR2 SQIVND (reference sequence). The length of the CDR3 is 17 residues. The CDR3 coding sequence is TGTGCCAGTAGTCTACGGACTAGCGGGGGGGCCGGGGAGACCCAGTACTTC. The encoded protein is CASSLRTSGGAGETQYF.

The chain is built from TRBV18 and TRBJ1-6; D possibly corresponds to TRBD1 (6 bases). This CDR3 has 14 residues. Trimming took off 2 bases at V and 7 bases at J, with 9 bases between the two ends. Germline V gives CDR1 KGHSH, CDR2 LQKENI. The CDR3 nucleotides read TGTGCCAGCTCACCAGGACAGAGAAATTCACCCCTCCACTTT. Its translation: CASSPGQRNSPLHF.

Written as DNA, the CDR3 is TGCGCCAGCAGCCAACGGACAGGCGACTATGGCTACACCTTC. Its translation is CASSQRTGDYGYTF. The chain uses TRBV4-1 and TRBJ1-2, with 7 bases matching TRBD1. Germline CDR1 MGHRA, CDR2 YSYEKL. Trimming at V came to 2 bases and at J to 3 bases, leaving 3 bases not matched to a gene. The CDR3 loop spans 14 amino acids.

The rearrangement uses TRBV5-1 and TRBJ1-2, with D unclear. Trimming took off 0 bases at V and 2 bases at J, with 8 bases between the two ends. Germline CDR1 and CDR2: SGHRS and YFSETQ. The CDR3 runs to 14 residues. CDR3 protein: CASSLESVNYGYTF. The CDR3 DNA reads TGCGCCAGCAGCTTGGAATCAGTAAACTATGGCTACACCTTC.

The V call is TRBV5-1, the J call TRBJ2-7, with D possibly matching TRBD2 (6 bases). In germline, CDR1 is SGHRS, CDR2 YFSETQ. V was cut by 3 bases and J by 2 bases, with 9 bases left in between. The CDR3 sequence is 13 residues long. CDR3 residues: CASSSSGAYEQYF. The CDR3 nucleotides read TGCGCCAGCAGCTCCTCGGGAGCCTACGAGCAGTACTTC.

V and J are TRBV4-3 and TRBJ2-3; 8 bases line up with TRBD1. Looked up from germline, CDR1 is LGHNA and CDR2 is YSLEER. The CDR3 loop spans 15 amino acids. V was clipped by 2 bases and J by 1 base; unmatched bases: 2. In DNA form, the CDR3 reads TGCGCCAGCAGCCAAAAGACAGGGGGCACAGATACGCAGTATTTT. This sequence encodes CASSQKTGGTDTQYF.

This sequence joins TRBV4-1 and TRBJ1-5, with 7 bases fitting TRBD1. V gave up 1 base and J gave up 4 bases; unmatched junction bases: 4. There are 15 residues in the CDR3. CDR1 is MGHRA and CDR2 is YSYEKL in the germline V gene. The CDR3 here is CASSQGETGNQPQHF. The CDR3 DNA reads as TGCGCCAGCAGCCAAGGAGAGACAGGGAATCAGCCCCAGCATTTT.

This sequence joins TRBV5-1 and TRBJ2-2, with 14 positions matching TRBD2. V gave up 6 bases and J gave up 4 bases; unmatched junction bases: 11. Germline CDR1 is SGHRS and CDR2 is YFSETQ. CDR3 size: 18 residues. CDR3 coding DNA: TGCGCCAGCAACCCCGGCGGGACTAGCGGGAGATCCACCGGGGAGCTGTTTTTT. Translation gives CASNPGGTSGRSTGELFF.

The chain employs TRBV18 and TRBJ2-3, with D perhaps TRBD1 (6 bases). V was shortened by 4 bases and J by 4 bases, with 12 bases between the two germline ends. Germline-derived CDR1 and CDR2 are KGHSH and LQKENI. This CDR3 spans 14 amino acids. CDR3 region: CASSLPTGPDTQYF. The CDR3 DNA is TGTGCCAGCTCACTTCCGACAGGCCCAGATACGCAGTATTTT. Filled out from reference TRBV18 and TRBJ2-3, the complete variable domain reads NAGVMQNPRHLVRRRGQEARLRCSPMKGHSHVYWYRQLPEEGLKFMVYLQKENIIDESGMPKERFSAEFPKEGPSILRIQQVVRGDSAAYFCASSLPTGPDTQYFGPGTRLTVL.

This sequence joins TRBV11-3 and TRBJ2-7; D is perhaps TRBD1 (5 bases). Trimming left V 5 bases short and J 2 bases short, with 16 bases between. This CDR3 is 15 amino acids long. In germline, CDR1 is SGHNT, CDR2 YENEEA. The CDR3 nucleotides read TGTGCCAGCAGCCGCGGACACGGAAGCGCCTACGAGCAGTACTTC. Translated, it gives CASSRGHGSAYEQYF.

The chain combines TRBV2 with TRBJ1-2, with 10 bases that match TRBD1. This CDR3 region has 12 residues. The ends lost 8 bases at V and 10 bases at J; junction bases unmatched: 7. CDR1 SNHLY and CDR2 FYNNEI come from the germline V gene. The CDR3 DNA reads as TGTGCCAGCGGGCCCGGGACAGGGGTCTACACCTTC. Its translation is CASGPGTGVYTF.

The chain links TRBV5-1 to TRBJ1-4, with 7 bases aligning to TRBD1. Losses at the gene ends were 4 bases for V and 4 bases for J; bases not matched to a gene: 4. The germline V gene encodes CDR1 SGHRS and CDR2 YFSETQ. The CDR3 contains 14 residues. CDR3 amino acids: CASSLQGYNEKLFF. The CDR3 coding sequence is TGCGCCAGCAGCCTACAGGGGTATAATGAAAAACTGTTTTTT.

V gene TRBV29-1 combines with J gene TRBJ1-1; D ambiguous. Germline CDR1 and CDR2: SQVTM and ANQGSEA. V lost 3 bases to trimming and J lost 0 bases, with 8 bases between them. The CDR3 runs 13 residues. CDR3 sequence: CSVEAGVNTEAFF. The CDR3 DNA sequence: TGCAGCGTTGAGGCCGGGGTGAACACTGAAGCTTTCTTT.

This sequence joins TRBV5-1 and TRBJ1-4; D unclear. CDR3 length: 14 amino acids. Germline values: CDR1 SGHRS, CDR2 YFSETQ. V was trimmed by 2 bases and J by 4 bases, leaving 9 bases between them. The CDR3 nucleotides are TGCGCCAGCAGCTTACTCGGGAGTAATGAAAAACTGTTTTTT. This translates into CASSLLGSNEKLFF.

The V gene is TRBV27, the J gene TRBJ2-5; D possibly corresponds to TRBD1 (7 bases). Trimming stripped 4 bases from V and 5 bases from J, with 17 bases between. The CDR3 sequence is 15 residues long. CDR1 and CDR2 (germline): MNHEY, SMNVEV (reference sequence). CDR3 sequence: CASSYRQGGGETQYF. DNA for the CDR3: TGTGCCAGCAGTTACAGACAGGGAGGCGGTGAGACCCAGTACTTC.

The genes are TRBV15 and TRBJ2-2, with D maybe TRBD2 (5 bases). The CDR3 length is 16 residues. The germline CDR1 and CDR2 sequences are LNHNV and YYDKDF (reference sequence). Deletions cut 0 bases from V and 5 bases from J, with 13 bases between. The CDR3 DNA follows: TGTGCCACCAGCAGAGATCTCGCGGGTTGGACCGGGGAGCTGTTTTTT. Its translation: CATSRDLAGWTGELFF.

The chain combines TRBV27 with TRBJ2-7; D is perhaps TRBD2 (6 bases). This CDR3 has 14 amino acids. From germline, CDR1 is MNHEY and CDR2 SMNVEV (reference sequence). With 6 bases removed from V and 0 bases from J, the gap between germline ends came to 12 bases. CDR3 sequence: CASSHTGGSYEQYF. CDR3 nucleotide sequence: TGTGCCAGCAGCCACACCGGGGGCTCCTACGAGCAGTACTTC.